The 27 T cell receptor beta chains listed next were all sequenced from one sample in a study of shared clonotypes between healthy human individuals. The assay was immunoSEQ multiplex PCR, and TCRdb's table has in-frame clones only and misses some. Among more than 400,000 clones, more than 75% were seen once, and the ten largest hold 12%. The sequenced sample was PBMCs. The receptor set was obtained from a woman aged 40-49 years in good health. Some clones in this sample may be carry-over from other donors' samples.

The rearrangement uses TRBV7-3 and TRBJ2-7, with D possibly matching TRBD2 (5 bases). The CDR3 has 17 residues. Trimming shortened V by 5 bases and J by 1 base, and 21 bases separated the two germline ends. From germline, CDR1 is SGHTA and CDR2 FQGTGA. The CDR3 nucleotides are TGTGCCAGCAGCCAAGATTACCCCCCAGCGGAATCCTACGAGCAGTACTTC. It is translated as CASSQDYPPAESYEQYF.

The chain uses TRBV7-7 and TRBJ2-5; 7 nucleotides match TRBD1. The length of the CDR3 is 15 residues. V gave up 5 bases and J gave up 5 bases; unmatched junction bases: 11. Germline loops: CDR1 SSHAT, CDR2 FNYEAQ (reference sequence). The CDR3 loop reads CASSPDRVGGETQYF. The CDR3 bases are TGTGCCAGCAGCCCAGACAGGGTGGGTGGTGAGACCCAGTACTTC.

The DNA for the CDR3 is TGTGCCAGCAGCCCCGGACTTTCGAACACCGGGGAGCTGTTTTTT. Translated, it gives CASSPGLSNTGELFF. This rearrangement joins TRBV4-2 to TRBJ2-2, with a weak D call TRBD2 (5 bases). Germline lookup yields CDR1 LGHNA and CDR2 YNFKEQ. The CDR3 runs 15 residues. V lost 4 bases, J lost 0 bases, and 9 bases lay in between.

V gene TRBV5-1 combines with J gene TRBJ2-5; the match to TRBD2 covers 9 bases. With the DNA end fitting TRBJ2-7 better, the J assignment may be wrong. The CDR3 contains 15 residues. Looked up from germline, CDR1 is SGHRS and CDR2 is YFSETQ. In nucleotides, the CDR3 is TGCGCCAGCAGCTTGGGAGTAGCGGGAGCCCACGAGCAGTACTTC. Translation: CASSLGVAGAHEQYF.

This chain uses TRBV11-2 with TRBJ2-7; TRBD2 agrees at 12 bases. J lost 4 bases, V lost 5 bases, and 12 bases had no gene match. Germline V gives CDR1 SGHAT, CDR2 FQNNGV. The CDR3 runs to 17 residues. CDR3 nucleotides: TGTGCCAGCAGCCCGCGACTAGCGGGAGCCAGGGGTTACGAGCAGTACTTC. Encoded protein: CASSPRLAGARGYEQYF. The variable domain in full, completed from reference TRBV11-2 and TRBJ2-7, reads EAGVAQSPRYKIIEKRQSVAFWCNPISGHATLYWYQQILGQGPKLLIQFQNNGVVDDSQLPKDRFSAERLKGVDSTLKIQPAKLEDSAVYLCASSPRLAGARGYEQYFGPGTRLTVT.

This clone was seen just once. This chain uses TRBV7-3 with TRBJ1-1; D ambiguous. V was trimmed by 1 base and J by 3 bases, leaving 6 bases between them. Germline V gene data show CDR1 as SGHTA and CDR2 as FQGTGA. The CDR3 has 13 amino acids. CDR3 nucleotides: TGTGCCAGCAGCTTAAGTAGGGACACTGAAGCTTTCTTT. This encodes CASSLSRDTEAFF.

The rearrangement joins TRBV5-8 to TRBJ1-5, with D hard to call. CDR1 is SGHTS and CDR2 is YDEGEE in the germline V gene. V dropped 2 bases and J dropped 3 bases, with 6 bases sitting between them. CDR3 length equals 13 residues. CDR3 sequence: CASSFISNQPQHF. The CDR3 DNA follows: TGTGCCAGCAGCTTTATCTCCAATCAGCCCCAGCATTTT.

About this clone itself: Within the sample, other DNA sequences also encode this same CDR3. CDR3 amino acids: CASSYGDSFYTDTQYF. CDR3 sequence (DNA): TGTGCCAGCAGTTACGGGGACAGCTTTTACACAGATACGCAGTATTTT. The V gene is TRBV6-6, the J gene TRBJ2-3; 7 bases line up with TRBD1. CDR1 and CDR2 (germline): MNHNY, SVGAGI (reference sequence). The CDR3 is 16 residues long. V gave up 2 bases and J gave up 2 bases; unmatched junction bases: 7.

CDR3 coding DNA: TGTGCCTCGAGGGCGGGCAATGAGCAGTTCTTC. Protein sequence: CASRAGNEQFF. V gene TRBV19 combines with J gene TRBJ2-1; possible D gene TRBD2, 5 bases. The germline V gene has CDR1 LNHDA and CDR2 SQIVND (reference sequence). The CDR3 consists of 11 residues. Deletions cut 11 bases from V and 6 bases from J, with 11 bases between.

This rearrangement joins TRBV25-1 to TRBJ2-1; D may match TRBD1 or TRBD2 (5 bases each). Trimming took off 5 bases at V and 8 bases at J, with 19 bases between the two ends. Germline CDR1 reads MGHDK; CDR2 reads SYGVNS. The CDR3 runs 15 residues. CDR3 sequence (DNA): TGTGCCAGCAGTACCCGGGACCGGCGGATCGATGAGCAGTTCTTC. Residues: CASSTRDRRIDEQFF. Variable domain in full (rest from reference TRBV25-1 and TRBJ2-1): EADIYQTPRYLVIGTGKKITLECSQTMGHDKMYWYQQDPGMELHLIHYSYGVNSTEKGDLSSESTVSRIRTEHFPLTLESARPSHTSQYLCASSTRDRRIDEQFFGPGTRLTVL.

V usage is TRBV4-2 and J usage is TRBJ2-1; 14 bases fit TRBD2. Trimming took 1 base from V and 7 from J; bases not matched to a gene: 3. Germline V gene data show CDR1 as LGHNA and CDR2 as YNFKEQ. CDR3 length: 16 amino acids. CDR3 amino acids: CASSQAGTSGRNEQFF. The CDR3 nucleotides are TGTGCCAGCAGCCAAGCCGGGACTAGCGGGAGAAATGAGCAGTTCTTC.

This rearrangement joins TRBV6-5 to TRBJ1-1; D unclear. V lost 6 bases to trimming and J lost 1 base, with 12 bases between them. Germline loops: CDR1 MNHEY, CDR2 SVGAGI. CDR3 length equals 14 residues. This CDR3 reads CASSPGYANTEAFF. The CDR3 DNA is TGTGCCAGCAGCCCCGGGTACGCGAACACTGAAGCTTTCTTT.

Turning to this clone: Other DNA sequences in this specimen translate into the identical CDR3. The chain combines TRBV5-1 with TRBJ2-1, with 12 bases matching TRBD2. The CDR3 contains 16 residues. Germline loops: CDR1 SGHRS, CDR2 YFSETQ. Trimming cost V 0 bases and J 7 bases; bases outside gene matches: 5. CDR3 nucleotide sequence: TGCGCCAGCAGCTTGGTCCTAGCGGGAGGGCCAAATGAGCAGTTCTTC. It specifies CASSLVLAGGPNEQFF.

The CDR3 coding sequence is TGCGCCAGCAGCCAAGAGGGAGGCCTAGCGTTCAATGAGCAGTTCTTC. Translated: CASSQEGGLAFNEQFF. This rearrangement joins TRBV4-1 to TRBJ2-1; TRBD2 is a possible D gene (6 bases). This CDR3 comprises 16 residues. Trimming pared 0 bases from V and 6 bases from J, leaving 15 bases between. Germline V gene sequence: CDR1 MGHRA, CDR2 YSYEKL.

The chain is built from TRBV6-7 and TRBJ2-2; no clear D gene. TRBV6-7 is an open reading frame, and its role is uncertain. The V end was cut by 2 bases, the J end by 0 bases, with 13 bases between. The CDR3 covers 17 residues. This CDR3 reads CASSYPTNLANTGELFF. CDR3 in DNA: TGTGCCAGCAGTTACCCAACCAATCTCGCGAACACCGGGGAGCTGTTTTTT.

The chain is built from TRBV11-3 and TRBJ2-4, with D maybe TRBD2 (5 bases). There are 14 residues in the CDR3. From germline, CDR1 is SGHNT and CDR2 YENEEA. The V and J ends lost 0 bases and 9 bases respectively, with 12 bases between them. The chain's CDR3 is CASSLEAGVGIQYF. In DNA form, the CDR3 reads TGTGCCAGCAGCTTAGAAGCCGGGGTAGGCATTCAGTACTTC.

This clone was counted a few times. The chain employs TRBV6-1 and TRBJ2-7; TRBD1 might be the D (6 bases). This CDR3 has 15 residues. From germline, CDR1 is MNHNS and CDR2 SASEGT. V was clipped by 3 bases and J by 2 bases, with 14 bases between them. CDR3 nucleotides: TGTGCCAGCAGTGATAGGGGGTCCTCGGCCTACGAGCAGTACTTC. Protein sequence: CASSDRGSSAYEQYF.

This clone was found a few times. The gene calls are TRBV30 and TRBJ2-1; D is unresolved. This CDR3 contains 11 residues. Germline V gives CDR1 GTSNPN, CDR2 SVGIG (reference sequence). The ends were cut back, 1 base at V and 9 bases at J, with 7 bases in the middle. CDR3 coding DNA: TGTGCCTGGAGTGCCTTTAGTGAGCAGTTCTTC. The encoded protein is CAWSAFSEQFF.

This rearrangement joins TRBV5-6 to TRBJ2-7; possible D gene TRBD1, 6 bases. Germline CDR1 is SGHDT and CDR2 is YYEEEE. V lost 3 bases and J 0 bases, leaving 16 bases between the germline ends. The CDR3 runs 16 residues. In DNA form, the CDR3 reads TGTGCCAGCAGCTCCTTCGACAGGACGAGCTCCTACGAGCAGTACTTC. Amino acids: CASSSFDRTSSYEQYF.

This clone was found once. This chain connects TRBV7-2 to TRBJ2-3, with a tentative D call TRBD2 (5 bases). Per the germline V gene, CDR1 is SGHTA and CDR2 is FQGNSA. The V end was cut by 0 bases, the J end by 3 bases, with 16 bases between. The CDR3 is made up of 17 amino acids. As DNA, the CDR3 is TGTGCCAGCAGCTTAGCGTCGCCGGGGATGATTACAGATACGCAGTATTTT. Protein sequence: CASSLASPGMITDTQYF.

The CDR3 sequence: CASSLDVPGKLFF. The CDR3 region has the DNA TGCGCCAGCAGCTTGGATGTACCGGGAAAACTGTTTTTT. The rearrangement links TRBV5-1 to TRBJ1-4; no reliable D call. Trimming left V 0 bases short and J 10 bases short, with 10 bases between. This CDR3 is built from 13 residues. Germline V lookup: CDR1 SGHRS, CDR2 YFSETQ.

In this sample, this clone turned up once. The V gene is TRBV6-6, the J gene TRBJ2-5; 9 bases map to TRBD2. Germline-derived CDR1 and CDR2 are MNHNY and SVGAGI (reference sequence). CDR3 size: 15 residues. Losses at the gene ends were 2 bases for V and 5 bases for J; bases not matched to a gene: 6. The CDR3 DNA reads as TGTGCCAGCAGTTACGGCGGGAGGGCCGAGGAGACCCAGTACTTC. Its translation is CASSYGGRAEETQYF.

This clone has a handful of counts. The J gene is TRBJ1-2, the V gene TRBV6-6, with D unclear. The CDR3 covers 14 residues. Trimming stripped 5 bases from V and 4 bases from J, with 14 bases between. Per germline, CDR1 MNHNY and CDR2 SVGAGI (reference sequence). This CDR3 is CASSPMWQPYGYTF. The CDR3 nucleotides read TGTGCCAGCAGTCCCATGTGGCAGCCCTATGGCTACACCTTC.

The chain is built from TRBV16 and TRBJ1-5, with TRBD1 as a possible D gene (5 bases). The germline V gene encodes CDR1 KGHSY and CDR2 FQNENV. The CDR3 loop spans 15 amino acids. V was clipped by 6 bases and J by 2 bases, with 14 bases between them. The CDR3: CASSRGIGGNQPQHF. The CDR3 DNA reads TGTGCCAGCAGTCGAGGTATAGGGGGCAATCAGCCCCAGCATTTT.

This chain joins TRBV18 and TRBJ1-1; 10 bases line up with TRBD1. Germline V gene sequence: CDR1 KGHSH, CDR2 LQKENI. Trimming cost V 3 bases and J 5 bases; bases outside gene matches: 9. CDR3 length: 16 amino acids. The CDR3 coding sequence is TGTGCCAGCTCACCGCAAGACAGGGGGCTTTTTACTGAAGCTTTCTTT. It translates to CASSPQDRGLFTEAFF.

The chain uses TRBV9 and TRBJ2-1, with TRBD1 as a possible D gene (6 bases). Germline V gene sequence: CDR1 SGDLS, CDR2 YYNGEE. Trimming cost V 3 bases and J 10 bases, with 23 bases left between them. The CDR3 length is 16 residues. The CDR3 sequence: CASSGHRAYGLEEQFF. In DNA, the CDR3 is TGTGCCAGCAGCGGACACAGGGCCTATGGCTTGGAGGAGCAGTTCTTC.

The rearrangement links TRBV6-1 to TRBJ2-1; D is perhaps TRBD1 (5 bases). V was trimmed by 8 bases and J by 4 bases, leaving 12 bases between them. The CDR3 runs 13 residues. Germline loops: CDR1 MNHNS, CDR2 SASEGT. CDR3 in amino acids: CASVWGRYNEQFF. CDR3 sequence (DNA): TGTGCCAGCGTCTGGGGCAGGTACAATGAGCAGTTCTTC.